A selection of T cell receptor beta chains follows, all from one sample in a study of blood T cell repertoires in COVID-19. The repertoire was sequenced with immunoSEQ multiplex PCR; TCRdb's copy has only in-frame clones and lacks some. The repertoire holds 350,000 or so clones, with roughly 90% as singletons. The sequenced material came from PBMCs or T cells enriched from blood (not recorded which). The origin of the receptors is a woman aged 25 to 39 who had recovered from COVID-19. CDR3s include the opening cysteine and the closing phenylalanine or tryptophan. The D gene is left open where the match is weak. The size field is filled for only some rows; it gives once, few, many or a size class.

CDR3 DNA	CDR3 protein	V gene	J gene	clone size	D gene
TGTGCCAGCAGCAAAGGGAACAGGGACACTGAAGCTTTCTTT	CASSKGNRDTEAFF	TRBV21-1	TRBJ1-1	once	-
TGTGCCAGCAGCCAAGGTCCCGCGGATACGCAGTATTTT	CASSQGPADTQYF	TRBV14	TRBJ2-3	-	-
TGTGCCAGCAGCGTAGGGGACTCGACAATTATTCCTGGAAACACCATATATTTT	CASSVGDSTIIPGNTIYF	TRBV3-1/TRBV3-2	TRBJ1-3	once	-
TGTGCCAGCAGCCATTCCCTCGACAGGGGAGGCACTGAAGCTTTCTTT	CASSHSLDRGGTEAFF	TRBV28	TRBJ1-1	-	TRBD1
TGTGCCAGCAGTTCCGGGGAGCTTGTGTACTTC	CASSSGELVYF	TRBV12-3/TRBV12-4	TRBJ2-5	once	-
TGTGCCAGCAGTTTAAAGTTCCAGGGGAGATCCTACAATGAGCAGTTCTTC	CASSLKFQGRSYNEQFF	TRBV27	TRBJ2-1	-	-
TGTGCCAGCAGCTTCCAGGTCCGGGGCACTGAAGCTTTCTTT	CASSFQVRGTEAFF	TRBV5-5	TRBJ1-1	-	-
TGTGCCAGCAGTAAGCCTCTTCTGAAGCGCGAGCAGTACTTC	CASSKPLLKREQYF	TRBV28	TRBJ2-7	-	-
TGTGCCAGCAGCTCTCAACAGGGCTCCGGGGAGCTGTTTTTT	CASSSQQGSGELFF	TRBV7-6	TRBJ2-2	-	-
TGTGCCAGCAGTGGACTAGCGAGGACCGGGGAGCTGTTTTTT	CASSGLARTGELFF	TRBV2	TRBJ2-2	-	TRBD2
TGTGCCAGTAGTATAGGGGGCTCAGAAGCTTTCTTT	CASSIGGSEAFF	TRBV19	TRBJ1-1	-	-
TGTGCCAGCAGTCATCCCGCCGGGACAGGGGGCAATCAGCCCCAGCATTTT	CASSHPAGTGGNQPQHF	TRBV7-9	TRBJ1-5	-	TRBD1
TGTGCCAGCAGCTCGGGGGGGACTGGGGCCAACGTCCTGACTTTC	CASSSGGTGANVLTF	TRBV7-6	TRBJ2-6	-	TRBD2
TGTGCCAGCAGGGCAGGGGGGATCACCGGGGAGCTGTTTTTT	CASRAGGITGELFF	TRBV27	TRBJ2-2	-	-
TGTGCCAGCAGAAAAGACCGACAGAACTCCTACGAGCAGTACTTC	CASRKDRQNSYEQYF	TRBV5-8	TRBJ2-7	few	-
TGTGCCAGCAGCGTAGTTGACAGGCCTGGGGCCAACGTCCTGACTTTC	CASSVVDRPGANVLTF	TRBV9	TRBJ2-6	-	-
TGTGCCTGGAGTGTCAACCGGGACATCGACTACGAGCAGTACTTC	CAWSVNRDIDYEQYF	TRBV30	TRBJ2-7	-	-
TGTGCCAGCAGTTTCAGGGGGACTGAAGCTTTCTTT	CASSFRGTEAFF	TRBV6-2/TRBV6-3	TRBJ1-1	-	TRBD1
TGCGCCAGCAGTCAAAACCGGAGACTAGCGGGGGGGTACCAAGAGACCCAGTACTTC	CASSQNRRLAGGYQETQYF	TRBV5-1	TRBJ2-5	-	TRBD2
TGTGCCAGCAGGTATACAGGGGGCAGCGGCTACACCTTC	CASRYTGGSGYTF	TRBV2	TRBJ1-2	-	TRBD1
TGTGCCAGCAGTTTAGCCGGGTATGGCTACACCTTC	CASSLAGYGYTF	TRBV27	TRBJ1-2	-	-
TGTGCCAGCAGCTTAATGGCTTTCCAAGAGACCCAGTACTTC	CASSLMAFQETQYF	TRBV11-1	TRBJ2-5	-	-
TGTGCCATCAGTGAGAGGACTACCGGGGAGCTGTTTTTT	CAISERTTGELFF	TRBV10-3	TRBJ2-2	once	-
TGTGCTAGCAGCTTAGCCCCTAGCGGGAGTTCCTACAATGAGCAGTTCTTC	CASSLAPSGSSYNEQFF	TRBV7-7	TRBJ2-1	-	TRBD2
TGTGCCAGCTCACCTAGCGGGAGTGGTCACAATGAGCAGTTCTTC	CASSPSGSGHNEQFF	TRBV18	TRBJ2-1	-	TRBD2
TGTGCCAGCCGCATCACAGGCGGGAGAGGCACTGAAGCTTTCTTT	CASRITGGRGTEAFF	TRBV27	TRBJ1-1	-	-